Below are 2 T cell receptor beta chains sequenced from a single sample in a study of T cells expressing NK-cell markers. Using the 5' RACE reads, TCRdb records one entry per CDR3 protein without DNA. In total, the table holds about 460,000 distinct CDR3 sequences. The sample taken for sequencing was blood T cells: a sorted CD56 or NKG2C T cell subset, CD4+ or CD8+ T cells, or bulk PBMC T cells (not recorded which). The receptors here all came from a woman between 50 and 59 years old in good health.

V and J are TRBV4-1 and TRBJ1-6; TCRdb indicates TRBD1, and absent DNA this call remains unverified. Per the germline V gene, CDR1 is MGHRA and CDR2 is YSYEKL. The CDR3 covers 15 residues. The CDR3 here is CASRDRRGVGSPLHF.

V usage is TRBV12-3 or TRBV12-4 and J usage is TRBJ2-7; the TRBD2 assignment by TCRdb is unverifiable without DNA. This CDR3 comprises 15 residues. The CDR3: CASRGTSGRAGEQYF.